The subject of this entry is one TCR beta chain. Antigen unknown. This record comes from a study of blood T cells in healthy people across ages. Whole-study findings and limits: Reliance upon unsorted PBMCs precluded definitive naive versus antigen-experienced comparison.

The CDR3 spans 13 residues. V was pared by 5 bases and J by 2 bases, with 5 bases of the junction left unmatched. The germline V gene has CDR1 DFQATT and CDR2 SNEGSKA (reference sequence). A second PCR of 7 to 11 cycles used a sample-barcoded 5' primer and a J-beta primer mix. TCRdb used MiXCR to reprocess the 5' RACE reads, holding one entry per CDR3 protein. Counted here are about 840,000 distinct CDR3 sequences, 29% occurring once; the ten biggest clones make up 9.5% to 13%. These data were likewise used in another study, on T cells of mothers and their children. That work adds: Healthy Caucasian mothers, a few in number, and their six children were the donors. Pairs that are related and pairs that are unrelated have TCR recombination output shaped similarly by thymic selection.

This chain joins TRBV20-1 and TRBJ2-5; 7 positions match TRBD2. This receptor was obtained from a woman between 40 and 55 years old in good health. The sample taken for sequencing was blood. CDR3 region: CSALGGGQETQYF. The CDR3 DNA sequence: TGCAGTGCTTTGGGGGGGGGGCAAGAGACCCAGTACTTC.